This T cell receptor beta chain derives from a study of sequential checkpoint blockade in melanoma. Method: immunoSEQ multiplex PCR; TCRdb's copy keeps in-frame clones and lacks some. The profile shows roughly 20,000 clones, roughly 80% of them singletons. J was trimmed by 6 bases and V by 3 bases; bases with no gene match: 4. CDR1 and CDR2 (germline): LNHDA, SQIVND (reference sequence). CDR3 length: 13 residues. As for treatment: randomized to nivolumab then ipilimumab (arm A) or the reverse (arm B). Patients had received no earlier DNA-damaging chemotherapy. Live CD3+CD8+ CD19− CD56− cells were sorted from PBMCs.

The material sequenced was CD8+ T cells sorted from blood (inferred from file names), taken from a patient given nivolumab and ipilimumab in sequence. The clonotype was recovered from a human donor with melanoma. The chain carries TRBV19 and TRBJ1-1, with 7 bases aligning to TRBD1. The CDR3 coding sequence is TGTGCCAGTAGTATGTGGGACAGATCTGAAGCTTTCTTT. Its protein product is CASSMWDRSEAFF.